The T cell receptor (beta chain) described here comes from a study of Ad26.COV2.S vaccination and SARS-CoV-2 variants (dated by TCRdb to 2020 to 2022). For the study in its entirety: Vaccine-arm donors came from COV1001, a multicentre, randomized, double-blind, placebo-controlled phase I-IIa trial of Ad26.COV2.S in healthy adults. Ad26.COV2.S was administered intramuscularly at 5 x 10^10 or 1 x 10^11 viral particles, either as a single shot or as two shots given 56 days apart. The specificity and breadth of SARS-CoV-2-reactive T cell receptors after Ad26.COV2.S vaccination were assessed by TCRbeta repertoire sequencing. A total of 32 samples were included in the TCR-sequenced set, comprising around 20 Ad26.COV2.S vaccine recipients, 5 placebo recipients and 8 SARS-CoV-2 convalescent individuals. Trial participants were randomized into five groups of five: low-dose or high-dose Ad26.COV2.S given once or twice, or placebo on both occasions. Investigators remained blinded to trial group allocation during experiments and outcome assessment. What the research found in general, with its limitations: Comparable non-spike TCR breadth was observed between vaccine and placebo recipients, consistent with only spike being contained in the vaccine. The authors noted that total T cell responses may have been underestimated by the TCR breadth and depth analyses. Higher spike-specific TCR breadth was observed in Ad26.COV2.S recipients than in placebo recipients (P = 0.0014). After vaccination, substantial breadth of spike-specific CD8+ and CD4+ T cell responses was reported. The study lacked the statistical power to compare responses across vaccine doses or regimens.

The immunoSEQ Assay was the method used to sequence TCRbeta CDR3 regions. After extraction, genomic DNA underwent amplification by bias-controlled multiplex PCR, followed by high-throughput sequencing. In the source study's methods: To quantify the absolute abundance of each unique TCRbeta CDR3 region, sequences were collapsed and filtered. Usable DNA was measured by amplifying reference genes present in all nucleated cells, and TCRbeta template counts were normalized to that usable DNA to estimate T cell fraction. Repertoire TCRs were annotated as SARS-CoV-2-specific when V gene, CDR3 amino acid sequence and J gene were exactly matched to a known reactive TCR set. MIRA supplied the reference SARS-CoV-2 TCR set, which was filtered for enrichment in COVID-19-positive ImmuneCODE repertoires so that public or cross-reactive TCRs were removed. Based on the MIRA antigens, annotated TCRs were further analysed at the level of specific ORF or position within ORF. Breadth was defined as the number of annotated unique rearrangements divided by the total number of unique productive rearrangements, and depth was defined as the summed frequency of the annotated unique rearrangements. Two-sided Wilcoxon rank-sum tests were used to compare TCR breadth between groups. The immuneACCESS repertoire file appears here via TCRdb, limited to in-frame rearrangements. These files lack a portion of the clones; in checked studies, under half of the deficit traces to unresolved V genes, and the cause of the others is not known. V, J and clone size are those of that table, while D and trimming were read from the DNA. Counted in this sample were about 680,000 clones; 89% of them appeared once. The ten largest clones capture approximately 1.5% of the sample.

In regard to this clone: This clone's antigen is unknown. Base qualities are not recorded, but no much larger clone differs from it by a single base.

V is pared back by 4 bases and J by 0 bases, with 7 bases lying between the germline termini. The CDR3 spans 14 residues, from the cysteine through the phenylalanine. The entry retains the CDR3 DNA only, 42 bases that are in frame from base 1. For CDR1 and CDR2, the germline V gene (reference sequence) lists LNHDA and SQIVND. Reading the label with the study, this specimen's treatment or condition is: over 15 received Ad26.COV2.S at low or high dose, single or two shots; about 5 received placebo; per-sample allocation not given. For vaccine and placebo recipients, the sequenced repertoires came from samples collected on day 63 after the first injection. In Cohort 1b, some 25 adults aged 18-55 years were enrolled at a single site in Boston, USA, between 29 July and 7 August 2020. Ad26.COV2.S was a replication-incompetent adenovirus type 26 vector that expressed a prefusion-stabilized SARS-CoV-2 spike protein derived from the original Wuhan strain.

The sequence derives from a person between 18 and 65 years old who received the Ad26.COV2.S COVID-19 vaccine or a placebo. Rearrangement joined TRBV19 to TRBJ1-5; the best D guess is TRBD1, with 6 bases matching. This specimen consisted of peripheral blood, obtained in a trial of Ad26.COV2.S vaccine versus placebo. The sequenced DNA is TGTGCCAGTAGTAGGGGGGCTAGCAATCAGCCCCAGCATTTT. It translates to CASSRGASNQPQHF.